This T cell receptor beta chain appears in the sequencing data of a study of beta chain features in type 1 diabetes. Sequenced material consisted of expressed TCRB transcripts (all of the isolated RNA was reverse transcribed). Method: immunoSEQ multiplex PCR; TCRdb's copy keeps in-frame clones and lacks some. The sample includes fewer than 650,000 clones, 15% to 17% seen only once; the top ten take about 0.086%. The germline V gene encodes CDR1 ENHRY and CDR2 SYGVKD. The CDR3 has 15 residues. Trimming took 7 bases from V and 0 from J, leaving 10 bases between them. This clonotype was sampled from a man between 18 and 29 years old in good health. Sequenced sample: naive CD4+ T cells from blood. This chain uses TRBV10-3 with TRBJ2-6; TRBD2 is a possible D gene (5 bases). CDR3 sequence (DNA): TGTGCCATCACCGGAGGTTTCTCTGGGGCCAACGTCCTGACTTTC. Translating gives CAITGGFSGANVLTF.